This entry lists 30 T cell receptor beta chains sequenced from one sample in a study of CD8 T cells in ankylosing spondylitis. TCRdb recomputed calls from the 5' RACE reads with MiXCR, one row per CDR3 protein. The table shows about 130,000 distinct CDR3 sequences, with 7% occurring only once. What was sequenced was blood, either unsorted or a sorted T cell fraction (not recorded which). The receptors shown here come from a male donor with ankylosing spondylitis or in good health (not recorded which).

This clonotype occurred many times. The CDR3 here is CASSYYSYEQYF. CDR3 DNA sequence: TGTGCCAGCAGCTACTACTCCTACGAGCAGTACTTC. The chain has TRBV7-2 and TRBJ2-7; D unclear. The germline CDR1 and CDR2 sequences are SGHTA and FQGNSA. V was clipped by 4 bases and J by 0 bases, with 4 bases between them. CDR3 length equals 12 residues.

This clonotype was seen at least ten times. The chain is built from TRBV11-2 and TRBJ2-3; no definite D call. CDR1 is SGHAT and CDR2 is FQNNGV in the germline V gene. Trimming pared 3 bases from V and 3 bases from J, leaving 4 bases between. The CDR3 length is 12 residues. CDR3 residues: CASSFGTDTQYF. The CDR3 DNA sequence: TGTGCCAGCAGCTTTGGGACAGATACGCAGTATTTT.

There are many counts of this clonotype. The chain has TRBV15 and TRBJ2-7; D gene unclear. The V and J ends lost 0 bases and 4 bases respectively, with 4 bases between them. The CDR3 sequence is 12 residues long. The germline CDR1 and CDR2 sequences are LNHNV and YYDKDF (reference sequence). CDR3 DNA sequence: TGTGCCACCAGCAGAGATCATTACGAGCAGTACTTC. Amino acid sequence: CATSRDHYEQYF.

This clonotype appeared many times. This chain uses TRBV5-1 with TRBJ2-7, with D maybe TRBD1 (5 bases). Germline CDR1 is SGHRS and CDR2 is YFSETQ. The V gene lost 0 bases and the J gene lost 5 bases, with 6 bases spanning the gap. This CDR3 has 12 residues. The CDR3 reads CASSLEGNEQYF. Here the CDR3 DNA reads TGCGCCAGCAGCTTGGAGGGGAACGAGCAGTACTTC.

This clonotype was observed at least ten times. The chain links TRBV5-1 to TRBJ1-6; 7 bases align to TRBD1. CDR1 and CDR2 (germline): SGHRS, YFSETQ. The CDR3 is made up of 15 amino acids. The V and J ends lost 3 bases and 8 bases, in that order; junction bases with no gene match: 8. The CDR3, as DNA: TGCGCCAGCAGCTCCCAGGGGCAGGGGGATTCACCCCTCCACTTT. It encodes CASSSQGQGDSPLHF.

This clonotype showed up many times. The rearrangement uses TRBV19 and TRBJ2-1; TRBD2 aligns across 10 bases. The CDR3 runs 15 residues. Unmatched junction bases numbered 8, after V lost 5 bases and J lost 7 bases. Germline CDR1 reads LNHDA; CDR2 reads SQIVND (reference sequence). The CDR3 is CASSPRTSGGNEQFF. For the CDR3, the DNA is TGTGCCAGTAGTCCCCGGACTAGCGGCGGAAATGAGCAGTTCTTC.

This clonotype was seen at least ten times. The V and J genes are TRBV20-1 and TRBJ2-7; D possibly corresponds to TRBD2 (5 bases). Germline CDR1 reads DFQATT; CDR2 reads SNEGSKA (reference sequence). There are 14 residues in the CDR3. Trimming stripped 0 bases from V and 3 bases from J, with 12 bases between. The CDR3 is CSARDSREGYEQYF. In DNA form, the CDR3 reads TGCAGTGCTAGAGATTCTAGAGAGGGCTACGAGCAGTACTTC.

In its sample, this clonotype was seen many times. This chain connects TRBV5-1 to TRBJ2-3, with TRBD1 identical over 9 bases. V shed 4 bases, J shed 3 bases, and the junction held 9 bases outside the gene matches. The length of the CDR3 is 16 residues. The germline gives CDR1 SGHRS, CDR2 YFSETQ. CDR3 residues: CASSRSGTGNTDTQYF. CDR3 DNA sequence: TGCGCCAGCAGCCGTTCCGGGACAGGGAATACAGATACGCAGTATTTT. Combining the CDR3 with reference TRBV5-1 and TRBJ2-3 gives the whole variable domain KAGVTQTPRYLIKTRGQQVTLSCSPISGHRSVSWYQQTPGQGLQFLFEYFSETQRNKGNFPGRFSGRQFSNSRSEMNVSTLELGDSALYLCASSRSGTGNTDTQYFGPGTRLTVL.

The chain recombines TRBV7-6 with TRBJ2-7; 10 nucleotides agree with TRBD1. The CDR3 runs to 14 residues. V was pared by 6 bases and J by 5 bases, with 7 bases of the junction left unmatched. Germline V lookup: CDR1 SGHVS, CDR2 FNYEAQ. For the CDR3, the DNA is TGTGCCAGCAGTAACCGGGACAGGGGAAACGAGCAGTACTTC. Translated: CASSNRDRGNEQYF.

This clonotype occurred many times. This chain connects TRBV5-1 to TRBJ1-5; a weak D match, TRBD1 (6 bases). CDR1 is SGHRS, CDR2 YFSETQ, per germline. The CDR3 consists of 14 residues. The germline V and J ends were trimmed by 4 bases and 4 bases, with 12 bases remaining between them. This CDR3 reads CASSMTGGNQPQHF. The CDR3 region has the DNA TGCGCCAGCAGCATGACAGGAGGAAATCAGCCCCAGCATTTT.

This clonotype was counted ten times or more. The rearrangement uses TRBV2 and TRBJ2-7; D is uncertain. The CDR3 contains 13 residues. V shed 6 bases and J shed 1 base, with 10 bases lying between them. CDR1 and CDR2 (germline): SNHLY, FYNNEI. The CDR3 here is CASRTLGSYEQYF. In nucleotides, the CDR3 is TGTGCCAGCAGGACTCTTGGATCCTACGAGCAGTACTTC.

There are many counts of this clonotype. J is TRBJ2-7 and V is TRBV12-3 or TRBV12-4; 7 nucleotides line up with TRBD2. The length of the CDR3 is 16 residues. J lost 0 bases, V lost 5 bases, and 10 bases had no gene match. The CDR3 coding sequence is TGTGCCAGCAGTCCCGAATTAGCGGGTTTCTCCTACGAGCAGTACTTC. This encodes CASSPELAGFSYEQYF.

The sample holds many counts of this clonotype. This chain joins TRBV20-1 and TRBJ2-3; TRBD2 aligns across 12 bases. This CDR3 has 14 residues. CDR1 DFQATT and CDR2 SNEGSKA come from the germline V gene (reference sequence). V shed 5 bases, J shed 4 bases, and the junction held 4 bases outside the gene matches. The CDR3 region is CSAGLAGISDTQYF. The CDR3 nucleotides read TGCAGTGCTGGACTAGCGGGAATTTCAGATACGCAGTATTTT.

This clonotype was detected ten times or more. V gene TRBV29-1 combines with J gene TRBJ2-6; TRBD1 is a possible D gene (6 bases). The CDR3 is made up of 17 amino acids. From germline, CDR1 is SQVTM and CDR2 ANQGSEA. The germline V and J ends were trimmed by 6 bases and 0 bases, with 18 bases remaining between them. The CDR3 DNA reads as TGCAGCGTCTTTACTCAGGGGCAAAGCTCTGGGGCCAACGTCCTGACTTTC. Translated, it gives CSVFTQGQSSGANVLTF.

This chain links TRBV5-4 with TRBJ2-5; a weak D match, TRBD2 (6 bases). The germline V gene encodes CDR1 SGHNT and CDR2 YYREEE (reference sequence). The CDR3 is 13 amino acids. With 2 bases removed from V and 4 bases from J, the gap between germline ends came to 9 bases. The CDR3 nucleotides are TGTGCCAGCAGCTTCGAGACTAGAGAGACCCAGTACTTC. Translated: CASSFETRETQYF.

This clonotype was seen a few times. The V and J genes are TRBV5-6 and TRBJ2-1; no clear D. There are 16 residues in the CDR3. The V end was cut by 2 bases, the J end by 3 bases, with 15 bases between. The germline V gene encodes CDR1 SGHDT and CDR2 YYEEEE. DNA for the CDR3: TGTGCCAGCAGCTTTATTCTCCGGACGGACTACAATGAGCAGTTCTTC. Amino acids: CASSFILRTDYNEQFF.

This clonotype was picked up many times. The chain joins TRBV29-1 to TRBJ1-3; 9 nucleotides align to TRBD1. CDR1 and CDR2 from the germline V gene are SQVTM and ANQGSEA. CDR3 length: 17 residues. V gave up 6 bases and J gave up 0 bases; unmatched junction bases: 12. DNA of the CDR3: TGCAGCGTAATGACAGGGGGTAGTACCGACTCTGGAAACACCATATATTTT. This gives the protein CSVMTGGSTDSGNTIYF.

The chain couples TRBV28 to TRBJ1-2; D call uncertain. The V gene lost 6 bases and the J gene lost 3 bases, with 11 bases spanning the gap. This CDR3 comprises 13 residues. Germline V lookup: CDR1 MDHEN, CDR2 SYDVKM. Written as DNA, the CDR3 is TGTGCCAGCAGACCCCCAGTTGACTATGGCTACACCTTC. This sequence encodes CASRPPVDYGYTF.

There are many counts of this clonotype. The J gene is TRBJ1-1, the V gene TRBV7-8; D not resolved. In germline, CDR1 is SGHVS, CDR2 FQNEAQ. This CDR3 has 12 amino acids. V was shortened by 6 bases and J by 0 bases, with 5 bases between the two germline ends. The CDR3 nucleotides read TGTGCCAGCAGATTAATGAACACTGAAGCTTTCTTT. Protein product: CASRLMNTEAFF.

Many counts were recorded for this clonotype. The chain recombines TRBV28 with TRBJ2-5, with 8 bases aligning to TRBD1. The CDR3 is made up of 15 amino acids. V was clipped by 2 bases and J by 3 bases; unmatched bases: 5. Germline CDR1 MDHEN, CDR2 SYDVKM. The CDR3 region is CASSLAGQAKETQYF. The CDR3 DNA reads TGTGCCAGCAGTTTAGCGGGACAGGCTAAAGAGACCCAGTACTTC.

This clonotype was counted many times. The chain employs TRBV28 and TRBJ2-7, with 7 positions matching TRBD2. From germline, CDR1 is MDHEN and CDR2 SYDVKM. The CDR3 extends over 17 amino acids. V lost 3 bases, J lost 0 bases, and 11 bases stayed unmatched. CDR3 residues: CASSFPLAGDSSYEQYF. CDR3 sequence (DNA): TGTGCCAGCAGTTTCCCTCTGGCGGGAGACTCCTCCTACGAGCAGTACTTC.

This clonotype was seen ten or more times. V gene TRBV3-1 combines with J gene TRBJ1-6; D not resolved. The CDR3 length is 14 residues. The germline V gene encodes CDR1 LGHDT and CDR2 YNNKEL (reference sequence). Trimming left V 0 bases short and J 9 bases short, with 9 bases between. As DNA, the CDR3 is TGTGCCAGCAGCCAAGAGGGATTTTCTTCACCCCTCCACTTT. Its translation is CASSQEGFSSPLHF.

A remark on this clonotype: A much larger clone differs from this one at a single base, so this may be a read error. The rearrangement links TRBV3-1 to TRBJ2-1; a weak D match, TRBD1 (6 bases). The CDR3 length is 13 residues. From germline, CDR1 is LGHDT and CDR2 YNNKEL (reference sequence). The V gene lost 9 bases and the J gene lost 6 bases, with 15 bases spanning the gap. DNA of the CDR3: TGTGCCAGAAGGGTACAGGGCCGCAATGAGCAGTTCTTC. This sequence encodes CARRVQGRNEQFF.

There are many counts of this clonotype. V is TRBV28 and J is TRBJ1-2; no clear D gene. V was cut by 6 bases and J by 4 bases, with 24 bases left in between. The CDR3 is 17 amino acids. Germline-derived CDR1 and CDR2 are MDHEN and SYDVKM. As DNA, the CDR3 is TGTGCCAGCAGCGATTATACCCGGGGTACTTCCCCCTATGGCTACACCTTC. Translating it yields CASSDYTRGTSPYGYTF.

This clonotype appeared many times. The chain links TRBV7-2 to TRBJ1-1; tentative D call: TRBD1 (6 bases). Germline lookup yields CDR1 SGHTA and CDR2 FQGNSA. The V gene lost 6 bases and the J gene lost 1 base, with 15 bases spanning the gap. The CDR3 contains 15 residues. DNA of the CDR3: TGTGCCAGCAGACTAACAGGGAAGGCGAACACTGAAGCTTTCTTT. Its protein is CASRLTGKANTEAFF.

This clonotype has more than one count but fewer than ten. This chain connects TRBV7-9 to TRBJ2-3; weak D call: TRBD1 (5 bases). Germline CDR1 and CDR2: SEHNR and FQNEAQ (reference sequence). The CDR3 extends over 16 amino acids. Trimming shortened V by 5 bases and J by 2 bases, and 17 bases separated the two germline ends. The CDR3 DNA sequence: TGTGCCAGCAGCCCACCGGAACAGGCCTACACAGATACGCAGTATTTT. Translating gives CASSPPEQAYTDTQYF.

This clonotype was seen many times. V and J are TRBV20-1 and TRBJ2-7; TRBD2 aligns across 11 bases. V lost 5 bases, J lost 2 bases, and 5 bases stayed unmatched. CDR1 and CDR2 (germline): DFQATT, SNEGSKA (reference sequence). The CDR3 length is 14 residues. CDR3 in DNA: TGCAGTGCTGGGACTAGCGGCCGGACCTACGAGCAGTACTTC. Amino acids: CSAGTSGRTYEQYF.

This clonotype was recorded many times. The chain joins TRBV7-9 to TRBJ1-2; 8 bases are shared with TRBD1. CDR3 size: 15 residues. The V segment lost 5 bases and the J segment 0 bases; nucleotides outside the gene matches: 5. Germline CDR1 SEHNR, CDR2 FQNEAQ (reference sequence). CDR3 sequence reads: CASSITGGANYGYTF. DNA of the CDR3: TGTGCCAGCAGCATTACAGGGGGAGCTAACTATGGCTACACCTTC.

Many counts were recorded for this clonotype. The chain has TRBV11-2 and TRBJ1-4; a possible D gene is TRBD1 (5 bases). The CDR3 has 14 amino acids. Germline lookup yields CDR1 SGHAT and CDR2 FQNNGV. The V end lost 2 bases, the J end lost 5 bases, and 9 bases lay between the germline ends. CDR3 amino acids: CASSLSQGNEKLFF. The CDR3 DNA follows: TGTGCCAGCAGCTTAAGTCAGGGAAATGAAAAACTGTTTTTT.

The sample holds a few counts of this clonotype. The gene calls are TRBV7-3 and TRBJ2-1; no definite D call. Trimming pared 2 bases from V and 10 bases from J, leaving 12 bases between. The CDR3 is 13 residues long. CDR1 is SGHTA, CDR2 FQGTGA, per germline. CDR3 sequence reads: CASSLGGRFEQFF. In DNA form, the CDR3 reads TGTGCCAGCAGCTTAGGTGGGCGGTTCGAGCAGTTCTTC.